This T cell receptor beta chain was captured in a study of cytomegalovirus exposure and HLA in healthy donors. General study results and limits: Available immune exposure information covered CMV serostatus only. Reported performance of the classifier showed diagnosis of cytomegalovirus status with high specificity and sensitivity. Most of the CMV-associated TCR beta chains (in a later analysis) appeared to be HLA-restricted.

CDR1 and CDR2 from the germline V gene are MDHEN and SYDVKM. V shed 6 bases, J shed 4 bases, and the junction held 8 bases outside the gene matches. The CDR3 totals 15 residues. A word on this clone: What it recognizes is unknown.

PCR amplification relied on 60 Vbeta primers (plus 13 Jbeta primers). Measured with immunoSEQ multiplex PCR; TCRdb has only the in-frame clones, and not every one. The table shows around 80,000 clones, with about 79% occurring only once. Sequences were obtained from PBMCs. The chain couples TRBV28 to TRBJ1-2, with 10 positions matching TRBD1. The origin of this receptor is a man younger than 30 in good health and CMV-seropositive. CDR3 coding DNA: TGTGCCAGCAGAGTTACGAGGACAGGGGGCTATGGCTACACCTTC. It specifies CASRVTRTGGYGYTF.